This T cell receptor (beta chain) was captured by sequencing in a study of graft-versus-host responses after intestinal transplantation. Libraries were prepared by immunoSEQ multiplex PCR; TCRdb keeps only in-frame clonotypes and omits some of them. The table has 90,000 to 120,000 clones, about nine tenths seen once. Trimming left V 4 bases short and J 7 bases short, with 12 bases between. CDR1 is SGHRS, CDR2 YFSETQ, per germline. The CDR3 totals 14 residues. Note on this clone: Its target is not known.

This sample comprised unstimulated CD4+ T cells sorted from spleen or lymph node cells, obtained before transplant. This chain uses TRBV5-1 with TRBJ1-6, with D possibly matching TRBD1 (6 bases). The receptor was isolated from a human donor who was the organ donor for an intestinal transplant. CDR3 in DNA: TGCGCCAGCAGCCAACAGGGTTCCAATTCACCCCTCCACTTT. It codes for CASSQQGSNSPLHF.